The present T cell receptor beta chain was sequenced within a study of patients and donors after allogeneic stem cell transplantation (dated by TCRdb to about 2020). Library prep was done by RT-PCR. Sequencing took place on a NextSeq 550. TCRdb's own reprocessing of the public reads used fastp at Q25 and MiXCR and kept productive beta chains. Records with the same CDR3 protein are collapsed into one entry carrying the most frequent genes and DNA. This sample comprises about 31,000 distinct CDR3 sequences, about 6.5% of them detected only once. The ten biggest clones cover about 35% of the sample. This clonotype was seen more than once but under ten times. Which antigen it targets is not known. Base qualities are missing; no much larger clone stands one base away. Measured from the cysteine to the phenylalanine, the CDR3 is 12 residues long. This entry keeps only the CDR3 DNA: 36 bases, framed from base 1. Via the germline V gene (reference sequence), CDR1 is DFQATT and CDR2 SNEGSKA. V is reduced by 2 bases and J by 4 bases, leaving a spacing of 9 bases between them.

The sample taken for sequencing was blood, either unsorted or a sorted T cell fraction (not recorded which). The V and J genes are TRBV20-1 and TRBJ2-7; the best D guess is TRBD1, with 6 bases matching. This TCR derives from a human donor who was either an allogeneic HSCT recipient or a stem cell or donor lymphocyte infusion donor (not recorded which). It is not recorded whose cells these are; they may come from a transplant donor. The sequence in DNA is TGCAGTGCTAGAACAGGGCTTTACGAGCAGTACTTC. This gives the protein CSARTGLYEQYF.